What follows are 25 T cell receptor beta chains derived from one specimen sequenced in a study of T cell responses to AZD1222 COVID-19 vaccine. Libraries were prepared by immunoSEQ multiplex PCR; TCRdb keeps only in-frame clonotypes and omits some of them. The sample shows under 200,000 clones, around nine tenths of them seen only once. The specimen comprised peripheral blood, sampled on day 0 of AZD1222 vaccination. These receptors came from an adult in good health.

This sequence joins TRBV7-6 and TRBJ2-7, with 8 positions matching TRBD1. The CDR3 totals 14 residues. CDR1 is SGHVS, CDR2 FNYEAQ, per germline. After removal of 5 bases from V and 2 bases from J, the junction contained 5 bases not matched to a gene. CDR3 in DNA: TGTGCCAGCAGCCGGGGACAGGCCACCTACGAGCAGTACTTC. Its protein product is CASSRGQATYEQYF.

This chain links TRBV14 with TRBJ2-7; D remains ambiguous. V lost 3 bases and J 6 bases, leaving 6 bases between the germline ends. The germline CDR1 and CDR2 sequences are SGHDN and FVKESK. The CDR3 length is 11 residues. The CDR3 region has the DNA TGTGCCAGCAGCCACGCCGCCGAGCAGTACTTC. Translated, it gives CASSHAAEQYF.

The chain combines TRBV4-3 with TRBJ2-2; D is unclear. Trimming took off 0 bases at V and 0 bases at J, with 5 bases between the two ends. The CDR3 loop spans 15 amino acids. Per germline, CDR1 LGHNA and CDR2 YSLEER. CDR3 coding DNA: TGCGCCAGCAGCCAAGATCGTACGAACACCGGGGAGCTGTTTTTT. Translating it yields CASSQDRTNTGELFF.

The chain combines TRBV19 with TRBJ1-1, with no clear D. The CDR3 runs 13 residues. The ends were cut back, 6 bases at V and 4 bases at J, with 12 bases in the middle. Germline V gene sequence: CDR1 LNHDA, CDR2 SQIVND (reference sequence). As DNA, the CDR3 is TGTGCCAGTAGCCGGGCGAGTGCCACTGAAGCTTTCTTT. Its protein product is CASSRASATEAFF.

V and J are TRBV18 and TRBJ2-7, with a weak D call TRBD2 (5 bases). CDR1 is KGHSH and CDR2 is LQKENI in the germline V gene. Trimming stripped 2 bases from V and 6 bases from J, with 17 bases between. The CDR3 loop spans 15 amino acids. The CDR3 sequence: CASSPTGIPPGEQYF. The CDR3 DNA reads TGTGCCAGCTCACCAACCGGGATCCCCCCCGGCGAGCAGTACTTC.

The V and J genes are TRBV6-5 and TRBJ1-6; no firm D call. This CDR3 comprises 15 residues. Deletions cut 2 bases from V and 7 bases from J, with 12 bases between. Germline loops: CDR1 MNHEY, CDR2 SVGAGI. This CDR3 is CASSYEERPNSPLHF. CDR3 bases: TGTGCCAGCAGTTACGAGGAACGCCCAAATTCACCCCTCCACTTT.

The CDR3 DNA reads TGTGCCAGCTCACCCGCTGGCGGGAGTATCGGCGGGGAGCTGTTTTTT. It is translated as CASSPAGGSIGGELFF. V and J are TRBV18 and TRBJ2-2; the match to TRBD2 covers 7 bases. Germline trimming cut 3 bases from V and 7 bases from J; bases unmatched to any gene: 11. The CDR3 length is 16 residues. The V gene's germline CDR1 is KGHSH and CDR2 LQKENI.

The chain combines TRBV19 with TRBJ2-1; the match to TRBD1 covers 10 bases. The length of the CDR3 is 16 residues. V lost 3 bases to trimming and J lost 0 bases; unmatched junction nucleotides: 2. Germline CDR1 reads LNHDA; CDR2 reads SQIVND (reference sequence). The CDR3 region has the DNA TGTGCCAGTAGTATTTGGACAGGGGGCTCCTACAATGAGCAGTTCTTC. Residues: CASSIWTGGSYNEQFF. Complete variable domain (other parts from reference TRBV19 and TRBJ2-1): DGGITQSPKYLFRKEGQNVTLSCEQNLNHDAMYWYRQDPGQGLRLIYYSQIVNDFQKGDIAEGYSVSREKKESFPLTVTSAQKNPTAFYLCASSIWTGGSYNEQFFGPGTRLTVL.

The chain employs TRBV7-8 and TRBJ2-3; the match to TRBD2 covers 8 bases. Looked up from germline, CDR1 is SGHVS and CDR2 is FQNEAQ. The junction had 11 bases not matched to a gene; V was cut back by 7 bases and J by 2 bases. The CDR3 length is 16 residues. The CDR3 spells CASKRVTGGDTDTQYF. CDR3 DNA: TGTGCCAGCAAAAGGGTTACCGGGGGGGACACAGATACGCAGTATTTT. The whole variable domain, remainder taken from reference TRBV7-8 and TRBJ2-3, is GAGVSQSPRYKVAKRGQDVALRCDPISGHVSLFWYQQALGQGPEFLTYFQNEAQLDKSGLPSDRFFAERPEGSVSTLKIQRTQQEDSAVYLCASKRVTGGDTDTQYFGPGTRLTVL.

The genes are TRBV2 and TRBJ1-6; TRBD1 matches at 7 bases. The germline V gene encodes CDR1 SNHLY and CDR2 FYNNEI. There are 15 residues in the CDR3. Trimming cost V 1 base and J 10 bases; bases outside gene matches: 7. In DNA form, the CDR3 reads TGTGCCAGCAGTGAAGAGACAGGGATCGGATCACCCCTCCACTTT. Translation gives CASSEETGIGSPLHF.

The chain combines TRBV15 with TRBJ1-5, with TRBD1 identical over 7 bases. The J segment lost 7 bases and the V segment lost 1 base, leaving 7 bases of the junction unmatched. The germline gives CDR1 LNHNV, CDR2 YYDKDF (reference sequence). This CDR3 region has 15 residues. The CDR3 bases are TGTGCCACCAGCAGAGCCAGGGGGATGATACAGCCCCAGCATTTT. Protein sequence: CATSRARGMIQPQHF.

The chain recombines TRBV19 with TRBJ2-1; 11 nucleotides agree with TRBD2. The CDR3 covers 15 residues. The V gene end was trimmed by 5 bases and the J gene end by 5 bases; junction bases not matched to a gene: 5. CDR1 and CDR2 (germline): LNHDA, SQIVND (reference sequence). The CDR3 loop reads CASSFGTSGNNEQFF. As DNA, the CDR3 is TGTGCCAGTAGTTTCGGGACTAGCGGAAACAATGAGCAGTTCTTC.

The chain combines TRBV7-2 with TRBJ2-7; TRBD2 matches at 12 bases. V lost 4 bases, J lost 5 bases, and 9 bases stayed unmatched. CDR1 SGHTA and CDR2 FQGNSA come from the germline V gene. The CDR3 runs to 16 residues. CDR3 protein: CASSSRLAGALHEQYF. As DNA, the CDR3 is TGTGCCAGCAGCTCAAGACTAGCGGGAGCCCTCCACGAGCAGTACTTC.

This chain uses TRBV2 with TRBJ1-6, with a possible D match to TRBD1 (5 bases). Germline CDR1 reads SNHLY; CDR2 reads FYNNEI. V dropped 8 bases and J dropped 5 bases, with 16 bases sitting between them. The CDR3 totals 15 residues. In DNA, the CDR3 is TGTGCCAGCCGCCTCATGGCAGGGAATAATTCACCCCTCCACTTT. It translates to CASRLMAGNNSPLHF.

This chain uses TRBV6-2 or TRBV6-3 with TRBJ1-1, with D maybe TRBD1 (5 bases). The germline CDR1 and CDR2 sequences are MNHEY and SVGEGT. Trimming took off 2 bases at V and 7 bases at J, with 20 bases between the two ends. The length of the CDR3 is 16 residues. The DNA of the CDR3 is TGTGCCAGCAGTTACCGACAACCGGGACGTGGAAGTGAAGCTTTCTTT. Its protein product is CASSYRQPGRGSEAFF.

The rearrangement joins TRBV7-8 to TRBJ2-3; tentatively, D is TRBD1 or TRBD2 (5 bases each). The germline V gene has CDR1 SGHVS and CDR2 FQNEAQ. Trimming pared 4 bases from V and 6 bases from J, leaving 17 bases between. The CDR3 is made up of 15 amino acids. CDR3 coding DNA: TGTGCCAGCAGCTCCGATGAGGGGCCCCGGGATACGCAGTATTTT. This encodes CASSSDEGPRDTQYF.

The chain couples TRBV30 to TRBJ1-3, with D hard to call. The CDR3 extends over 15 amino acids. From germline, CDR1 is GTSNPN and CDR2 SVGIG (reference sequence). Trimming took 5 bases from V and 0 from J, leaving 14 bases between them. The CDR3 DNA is TGTGCCTGGGTTCCAAACCCCTACTCTGGAAACACCATATATTTT. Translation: CAWVPNPYSGNTIYF.

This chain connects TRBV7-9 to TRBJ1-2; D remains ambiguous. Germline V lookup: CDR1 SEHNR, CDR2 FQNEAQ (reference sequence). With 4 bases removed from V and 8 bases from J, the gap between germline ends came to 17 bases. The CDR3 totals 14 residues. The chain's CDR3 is CASSSNGVGRGYTF. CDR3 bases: TGTGCCAGCAGCTCCAACGGGGTAGGGCGAGGCTACACCTTC. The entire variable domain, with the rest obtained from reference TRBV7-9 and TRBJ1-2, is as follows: DTGVSQNPRHKITKRGQNVTFRCDPISEHNRLYWYRQTLGQGPEFLTYFQNEAQLEKSRLLSDRFSAERPKGSFSTLEIQRTEQGDSAMYLCASSSNGVGRGYTFGSGTRLTVV.

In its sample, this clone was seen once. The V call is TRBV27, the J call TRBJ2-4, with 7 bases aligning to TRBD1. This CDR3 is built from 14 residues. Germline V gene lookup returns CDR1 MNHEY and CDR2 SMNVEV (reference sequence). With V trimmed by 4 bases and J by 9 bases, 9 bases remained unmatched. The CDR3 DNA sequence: TGTGCCAGCAGTTCCCAAGGGGGCCGGATCATTCAGTACTTC. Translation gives CASSSQGGRIIQYF.

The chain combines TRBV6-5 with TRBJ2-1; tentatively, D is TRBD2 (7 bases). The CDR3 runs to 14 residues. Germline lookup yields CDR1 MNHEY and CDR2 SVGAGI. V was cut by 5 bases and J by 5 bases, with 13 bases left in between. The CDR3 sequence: CASSRGGLNNEQFF. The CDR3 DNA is TGTGCCAGCAGTCGCGGGGGCCTTAACAATGAGCAGTTCTTC.

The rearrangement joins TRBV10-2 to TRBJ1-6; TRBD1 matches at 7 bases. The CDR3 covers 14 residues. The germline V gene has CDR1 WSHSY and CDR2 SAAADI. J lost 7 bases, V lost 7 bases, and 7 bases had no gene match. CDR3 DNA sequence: TGCGCCAGCACCTCGATGACAGGGAATTCACCCCTCCACTTT. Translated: CASTSMTGNSPLHF.

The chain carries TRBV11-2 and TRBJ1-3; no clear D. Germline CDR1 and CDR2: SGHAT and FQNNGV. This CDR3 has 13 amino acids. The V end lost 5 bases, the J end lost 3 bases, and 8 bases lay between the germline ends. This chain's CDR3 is CASSPNIGNTIYF. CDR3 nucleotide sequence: TGTGCCAGCAGCCCCAATATTGGAAACACCATATATTTT.

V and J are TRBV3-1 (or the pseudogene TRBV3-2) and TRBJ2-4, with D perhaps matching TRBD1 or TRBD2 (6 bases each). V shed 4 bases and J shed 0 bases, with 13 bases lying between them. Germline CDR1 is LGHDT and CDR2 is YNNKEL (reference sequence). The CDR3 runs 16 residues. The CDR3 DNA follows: TGTGCCAGCAGCCCCCGGGGGCAGGTAGCCAAAAACATTCAGTACTTC. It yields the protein CASSPRGQVAKNIQYF.

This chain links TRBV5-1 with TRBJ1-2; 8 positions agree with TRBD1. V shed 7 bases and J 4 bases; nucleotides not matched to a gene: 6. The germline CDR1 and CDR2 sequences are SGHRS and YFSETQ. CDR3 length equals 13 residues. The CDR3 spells CASATGTGYGYTF. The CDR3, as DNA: TGCGCCAGCGCTACCGGGACAGGCTATGGCTACACCTTC.

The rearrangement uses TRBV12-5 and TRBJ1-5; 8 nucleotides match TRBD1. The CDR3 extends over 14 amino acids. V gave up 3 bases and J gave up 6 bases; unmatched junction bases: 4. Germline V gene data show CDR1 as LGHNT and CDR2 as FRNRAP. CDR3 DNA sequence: TGTGCTAGTGGTTTTGGACAGGGAACTCAGCCCCAGCATTTT. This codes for CASGFGQGTQPQHF.